This is a list of T cell receptor beta chains from one sample in a study of blood T cell repertoires in COVID-19. Assay used: immunoSEQ multiplex PCR; TCRdb lists only in-frame clones, some missing. The sample records roughly 29,000 clones, roughly 90% being singletons. Sequences were obtained from peripheral blood. Receptor source: a human donor in a cohort sampled during active COVID-19. CDR3s include the opening cysteine and the closing phenylalanine or tryptophan. D genes are given only for firm matches. The size entry is marked missing in some rows and otherwise reads once, few, many or a size class.

d_gene	v_gene	j_gene	abundance	CDR3aa	CDR3nt
TRBD2	TRBV29-1	TRBJ2-3	NA	CSSLKGTSGENTQYF	TGCAGCTCCCTTAAAGGGACTAGCGGGGAAAATACGCAGTATTTT
TRBD2	TRBV9	TRBJ2-3	NA	CASSVGASGGTDTQYF	TGTGCCAGCAGCGTAGGAGCTAGCGGCGGCACAGATACGCAGTATTTT
TRBD1	TRBV5-1	TRBJ2-1	NA	CASSLWTGQYNEQFF	TGCGCCAGCAGCTTATGGACAGGGCAATACAATGAGCAGTTCTTC
TRBD2	TRBV5-4	TRBJ2-7	NA	CASSSIGRGLRDLTYEQYF	TGTGCCAGCAGCTCTATTGGGAGGGGCTTACGGGACCTAACCTACGAGCAGTACTTC
NA	TRBV28	TRBJ1-6	NA	CASSRGGIYNSPLHF	TGTGCCAGCAGTCGCGGGGGCATCTATAATTCACCCCTCCACTTT
TRBD2	TRBV20-1	TRBJ2-3	NA	CSASDALAGLDTQYF	TGCAGTGCTAGTGACGCGCTAGCGGGGTTAGATACGCAGTATTTT
TRBD1	TRBV28	TRBJ1-3	NA	CASSRTGTSSGNTIYF	TGTGCCAGCAGTCGGACAGGGACGAGCTCTGGAAACACCATATATTTT
TRBD1	TRBV19	TRBJ1-1	NA	CASKYGTGYENTEAFF	TGTGCCAGTAAATACGGGACAGGTTATGAGAACACTGAAGCTTTCTTT
TRBD1	TRBV15	TRBJ2-3	NA	CATRDRGPTDTQYF	TGTGCCACCAGGGACAGGGGGCCTACAGATACGCAGTATTTT
NA	TRBV7-6	TRBJ2-1	NA	CASSLPATRVVGGGSYNEQFF	TGTGCCAGCAGCTTACCAGCCACGAGGGTGGTGGGCGGCGGCTCCTACAATGAGCAGTTCTTC
NA	TRBV7-2	TRBJ2-7	few	CASSLAQGYEQYF	TGTGCCAGCAGCTTAGCCCAGGGGTACGAGCAGTACTTC
NA	TRBV27	TRBJ1-3	NA	CASGYGGNTIYF	TGTGCCAGCGGGTATGGGGGGAACACCATATATTTT
NA	TRBV4-1	TRBJ1-3	NA	CASSQKGQGSGNTIYF	TGCGCCAGCAGCCAAAAAGGGCAGGGCTCTGGAAACACCATATATTTT
NA	TRBV5-8	TRBJ1-6	NA	CASSLEGVGSPLHF	TGTGCCAGCAGCTTGGAAGGGGTTGGTTCACCCCTCCACTTT
NA	TRBV18	TRBJ1-1	NA	CASSYRDDTEAFF	TGTGCCAGCTCATACAGAGACGACACTGAAGCTTTCTTT
TRBD2	TRBV2	TRBJ2-3	NA	CAREHTRGGSTDTQYF	TGTGCCAGAGAACATACGCGGGGGGGGAGCACAGATACGCAGTATTTT
NA	TRBV5-1	TRBJ2-5	NA	CASSLVDSQETQYF	TGCGCCAGCAGCTTGGTGGACAGCCAAGAGACCCAGTACTTC
NA	TRBV12-5	TRBJ2-7	NA	CASGNSPPYEQYF	TGTGCTAGTGGGAACTCCCCCCCCTACGAGCAGTACTTC
NA	TRBV27	TRBJ2-5	NA	CASSFRPGLLRGETQYF	TGTGCCAGCAGTTTCCGGCCGGGACTCCTGAGGGGAGAGACCCAGTACTTC
NA	TRBV7-2	TRBJ2-5	NA	CASSFAGSQETQYF	TGTGCCAGCAGCTTTGCCGGGAGCCAAGAGACCCAGTACTTC